This T cell receptor (beta chain) was sequenced for a study of blood T cell repertoires in COVID-19. Study summary: Specimens from acute and convalescent COVID-19 originated in the United States, Italy and Spain. T cells, B-cell-depleted T cells, or PBMCs provided the cDNA or gDNA that served as material.

Trimming removed 1 base from V and 4 bases from J; junction bases left unmatched: 8. Germline CDR1 and CDR2: LGHDT and YNNKEL (reference sequence). The CDR3 is 17 residues long. This clone appeared a single time. Authors' methods: Estimation of nucleated cell counts relied on the amplification of reference gene primers. Method: immunoSEQ multiplex PCR; TCRdb's copy keeps in-frame clones and lacks some. Clone size and V and J calls were adopted from that table, with D and trimming inferred from the DNA. The sample consists of over 100,000 clones, around 80% of them appearing once. What was sequenced was peripheral blood. The clonotype originates from a human donor in a cohort sampled during active or convalescent COVID-19. J is TRBJ2-5 and V is TRBV3-1 (or the pseudogene TRBV3-2); 11 bases match TRBD2. For the CDR3, the DNA is TGTGCCAGCAGCCAAGGGTCGGTAGCGGGGGGGCCAGAGACCCAGTACTTC. Its translation: CASSQGSVAGGPETQYF.